This paragraph covers one T cell receptor beta chain sequence. V was shortened by 1 base and J by 1 base, with 8 bases between the two germline ends. The CDR3 has 15 residues. Looked up from germline, CDR1 is SEHNR and CDR2 is FQNEAQ (reference sequence). The entry originates in a study of OX40 agonist ivuxolimab in advanced cancers. As for the study in general: The study gave patients intravenous ivuxolimab at 0.01 to 10 mg/kg every 2 weeks. Patients achieving partial responses numbered three: one hepatocellular carcinoma case and two cutaneous melanoma cases.

The protocol was immunoSEQ multiplex PCR, while the TCRdb copy is restricted to in-frame clones and leaves out a portion. This sample has under 11,000 clones, with 77% found just once. The chain carries TRBV7-9 and TRBJ2-1, with D maybe TRBD1 (6 bases). The TCR comes from an adult with an advanced solid tumor such as melanoma, head and neck, liver or kidney cancer. The sequencing here drew on CD4+ or CD8+ T cells sorted from blood, taken in a trial of the OX40 agonist ivuxolimab. The CDR3 DNA sequence: TGTGCCAGCAGCTTAGGTCAGGGGTCCTACAATGAGCAGTTCTTC. It translates to CASSLGQGSYNEQFF.